The next 9 T cell receptor beta chains were all read from a single sample in a study of blood T cell repertoires in COVID-19. Profiled with immunoSEQ multiplex PCR; TCRdb holds only in-frame clones, not every one. The sample shows a few hundred thousand clones, approximately 80% of them seen only once. Sequencing was performed on peripheral blood. These receptors all stem from a man aged 25-40 years with active or convalescent COVID-19.

This clone has a handful of counts. The CDR3 region is CASTPDRGSNQPQHF. The CDR3 nucleotides are TGTGCCAGTACCCCGGACAGGGGAAGCAATCAGCCCCAGCATTTT. This rearrangement joins TRBV19 to TRBJ1-5; 9 nucleotides agree with TRBD1. Germline loops: CDR1 LNHDA, CDR2 SQIVND (reference sequence). V dropped 7 bases and J dropped 1; count of bases not matched to a gene: 5. This CDR3 is 15 amino acids long.

This chain links TRBV11-2 with TRBJ1-3; no reliable D call. The CDR3 contains 18 residues. CDR1 is SGHAT and CDR2 is FQNNGV in the germline V gene. Trimming removed 2 bases from V and 0 bases from J, with 17 bases in between. The CDR3 DNA reads TGTGCCAGCAGCTTACCGATTCCAACTCGAAGCTCTGGAAACACCATATATTTT. It encodes CASSLPIPTRSSGNTIYF.

This chain connects TRBV28 to TRBJ2-4, with D uncertain. Trimming shortened V by 3 bases and J by 0 bases, and 12 bases separated the two germline ends. Germline CDR1 MDHEN, CDR2 SYDVKM. The CDR3 sequence is 16 residues long. The chain's CDR3 is CASSLQPGAAKNIQYF. CDR3 DNA sequence: TGTGCCAGCAGTTTGCAGCCCGGAGCAGCCAAAAACATTCAGTACTTC.

This chain uses TRBV5-6 with TRBJ2-5; 13 bases align to TRBD2. V lost 5 bases, J lost 5 bases, and 12 bases stayed unmatched. Germline V lookup: CDR1 SGHDT, CDR2 YYEEEE. The CDR3 totals 17 residues. The CDR3 protein is CASRARLAGGPAETQYF. In nucleotides, the CDR3 is TGTGCCAGCAGAGCGAGACTAGCGGGAGGCCCGGCCGAGACCCAGTACTTC.

The rearrangement joins TRBV13 to TRBJ2-1; D gene ambiguous. V gave up 0 bases and J gave up 4 bases, with 13 bases separating them. CDR1 and CDR2 (germline): PRHDT, FYEKMQ (reference sequence). The CDR3 has 16 amino acids. Here the CDR3 reads CASSLGVLVRYNEQFF. The DNA for the CDR3 is TGTGCCAGCAGCTTAGGGGTCCTAGTGCGTTACAATGAGCAGTTCTTC.

The gene calls are TRBV5-8 and TRBJ1-2; TRBD1 aligns across 8 bases. There are 14 residues in the CDR3. V lost 4 bases to trimming and J lost 7 bases; unmatched junction nucleotides: 9. CDR1 SGHTS and CDR2 YDEGEE come from the germline V gene. The DNA of the CDR3 is TGTGCCAGCAGCCCGGGACAGGATATCTTTGGCTACACCTTC. Protein product: CASSPGQDIFGYTF.

The chain carries TRBV4-3 and TRBJ2-2, with D perhaps matching TRBD2 (5 bases). This CDR3 is built from 15 residues. Germline V gene data show CDR1 as LGHNA and CDR2 as YSLEER. V lost 10 bases, J lost 0 bases, and 15 bases lay in between. The CDR3 DNA is TGCGCCACCGGTGGGTGGGGAGCGAACACCGGGGAGCTGTTTTTT. This translates into CATGGWGANTGELFF.

The V and J genes are TRBV6-2 or TRBV6-3 and TRBJ2-4, with 9 positions matching TRBD2. This CDR3 spans 15 amino acids. V gave up 0 bases and J gave up 6 bases; unmatched junction bases: 3. CDR1 is MNHEY, CDR2 SVGEGT, per germline. The CDR3 DNA reads TGTGCCAGCAGTTACTCCGCGGGAGGGCCAAACATTCAGTACTTC. Translating it yields CASSYSAGGPNIQYF.

This chain links TRBV6-6 with TRBJ2-7; 7 bases align to TRBD2. Germline lookup yields CDR1 MNHNY and CDR2 SVGAGI (reference sequence). Trimming at V came to 0 bases and at J to 6 bases, leaving 5 bases not matched to a gene. The length of the CDR3 is 14 residues. In nucleotides, the CDR3 is TGTGCCAGCAGTTACTCAGGGGCGGGAGCCGAGCAGTACTTC. Its translation is CASSYSGAGAEQYF.